A selection of T cell receptor beta chains follows, all from one sample in a study of T cell responses to AZD1222 COVID-19 vaccine. TCRdb keeps only in-frame clones here, not all; method: immunoSEQ multiplex PCR. This repertoire shows about 100,000 clones, more than 75% found once; its top ten account for 4% to 4.5%. The specimen comprised peripheral blood, sampled on day 0 of MenACWY control vaccination. The receptor source for this set is an adult in good health. The CDR3 runs from the conserved cysteine through the conserved F or W. D genes are given only for firm matches. Clone size is given for some rows only: seen once, a few or many times, or a class if the clone is expanded.

size	V	J	D	CDR3	DNA
.	TRBV4-1	TRBJ2-5	TRBD1	CASSQASDRGQAETQYF	TGCGCCAGCAGCCAAGCTTCGGACAGGGGGCAGGCAGAGACCCAGTACTTC
.	TRBV5-6	TRBJ1-2	.	CASSADPVPFF	TGTGCCAGCAGCGCGGACCCCGTTCCCTTCTTC
.	TRBV9	TRBJ1-3	.	CASSRQSSGNTIYF	TGTGCCAGCAGCCGACAGAGCTCTGGAAACACCATATATTTT
.	TRBV20-1	TRBJ2-1	.	CSARGTAVPFF	TGCAGTGCTAGGGGGACTGCGGTGCCGTTCTTC
.	TRBV28	TRBJ2-6	.	CASQAPTGANVLTF	TGTGCCAGCCAGGCCCCCACCGGGGCCAACGTCCTGACTTTC
.	TRBV19	TRBJ2-4	.	CATLPQGLGLDFKYF	TGTGCCACCCTCCCCCAAGGGTTAGGGTTAGATTTTAAGTACTTC
.	TRBV7-9	TRBJ1-4	.	CASSRGGTNEKLFF	TGTGCCAGCAGCCGAGGTGGAACTAATGAAAAACTGTTTTTT
.	TRBV6-5	TRBJ1-2	.	CASSYSSRDGYGYTF	TGTGCCAGCAGTTACTCATCCCGGGACGGCTATGGCTACACCTTC
.	TRBV6-5	TRBJ1-5	TRBD1	CASSYRQGANQPQHF	TGTGCCAGCAGCTACCGGCAGGGGGCCAATCAGCCCCAGCATTTT
.	TRBV28	TRBJ1-1	TRBD1	CASSHYYRDRGTEAFF	TGTGCCAGCAGTCACTATTATCGTGACAGGGGAACTGAAGCTTTCTTT
.	TRBV7-2	TRBJ1-2	.	CASSSSRTAYGYTF	TGTGCCAGCAGCTCATCAAGGACAGCCTATGGCTACACCTTC
.	TRBV3-1/TRBV3-2	TRBJ2-7	TRBD1	CASSQERGQGSHEQYF	TGTGCCAGCAGCCAAGAGAGGGGACAGGGGTCCCACGAGCAGTACTTC
few	TRBV7-9	TRBJ2-7	TRBD2	CAIEAGATYEQYF	TGTGCCATTGAAGCGGGAGCAACCTACGAGCAGTACTTC
.	TRBV7-9	TRBJ2-3	.	CASSLGRDPLTDTQYF	TGTGCCAGCAGCTTAGGACGGGATCCCCTCACAGATACGCAGTATTTT
.	TRBV15	TRBJ1-1	.	CATSRRAEVRGFF	TGTGCCACCAGCAGGAGGGCGGAGGTAAGGGGTTTCTTT
once	TRBV19	TRBJ1-5	.	CASSIDRVWDHQPQHF	TGTGCCAGTAGTATAGACCGGGTCTGGGATCATCAGCCCCAGCATTTT
.	TRBV6-2/TRBV6-3	TRBJ1-2	.	CASSYSTGYGYTF	TGTGCCAGCAGTTACTCAACAGGGTATGGCTACACCTTC
.	TRBV7-8	TRBJ2-2	TRBD1	CASSLWQGATGELFF	TGTGCCAGCAGCTTATGGCAGGGGGCCACCGGGGAGCTGTTTTTT
.	TRBV15	TRBJ2-1	TRBD2	CATSRDLAEIYNEQFF	TGTGCCACCAGCAGAGATCTAGCGGAAATCTACAATGAGCAGTTCTTC
.	TRBV6-2/TRBV6-3	TRBJ1-2	.	CASSTFRSNYGYTF	TGTGCCAGCAGCACTTTCAGGTCTAACTATGGCTACACCTTC
.	TRBV3-1/TRBV3-2	TRBJ2-5	TRBD2	CASSRKWLVAGGQETQYF	TGTGCCAGCAGCCGGAAGTGGCTGGTGGCGGGGGGACAAGAGACCCAGTACTTC
.	TRBV28	TRBJ1-2	.	CASSEGIDGYTF	TGTGCCAGCAGTGAGGGTATCGATGGCTACACCTTC
.	TRBV3-1/TRBV3-2	TRBJ2-1	TRBD1	CASSQSPRTGSYNEQFF	TGTGCCAGCAGCCAATCTCCCCGGACAGGCTCCTACAATGAGCAGTTCTTC
.	TRBV9	TRBJ2-3	.	CASSASADTQYF	TGTGCCAGCAGCGCGAGCGCAGATACGCAGTATTTT
once	TRBV4-2	TRBJ2-7	TRBD1	CASSQGTGGSYEQYF	TGTGCCAGCAGCCAAGGGACAGGGGGCTCCTACGAGCAGTACTTC
once	TRBV7-9	TRBJ2-7	TRBD1	CASSKTGGEQYF	TGTGCCAGCAGCAAGACAGGGGGCGAGCAGTACTTC
few	TRBV6-5	TRBJ1-6	TRBD1	CASSYAWTGGSPLHF	TGTGCCAGCAGTTATGCTTGGACAGGGGGATCACCCCTCCACTTT
.	TRBV28	TRBJ2-5	.	CASSFMTGSWETQYF	TGTGCCAGCAGTTTTATGACGGGGTCATGGGAGACCCAGTACTTC
once	TRBV27	TRBJ2-7	TRBD1	CASSPSWGQNYEQYF	TGTGCCAGCAGTCCGTCGTGGGGACAGAACTACGAGCAGTACTTC
.	TRBV4-2	TRBJ1-6	.	CASSQVGQGTNSPLHF	TGTGCCAGCAGCCAAGTCGGCCAGGGGACAAATTCACCCCTCCACTTT
.	TRBV10-3	TRBJ2-2	TRBD2	CAIAPGGAETGELFF	TGTGCCATTGCCCCGGGGGGAGCAGAAACCGGGGAGCTGTTTTTT
.	TRBV28	TRBJ2-7	TRBD1	CASSSAGGAGEQYF	TGTGCCAGCAGTTCCGCAGGGGGCGCGGGGGAGCAGTACTTC
.	TRBV7-9	TRBJ1-2	TRBD1	CASSPRGTASNYGYTF	TGTGCCAGCAGCCCAAGAGGGACAGCATCTAACTATGGCTACACCTTC
.	TRBV29-1	TRBJ2-5	TRBD1	CSVDGQVLQETQYF	TGCAGCGTCGATGGACAGGTACTACAAGAGACCCAGTACTTC
once	TRBV19	TRBJ2-5	TRBD1	CASSIGTGAVGETQYF	TGTGCCAGTAGTATTGGGACAGGGGCAGTGGGGGAGACCCAGTACTTC
.	TRBV30	TRBJ2-1	TRBD1	CAWSVWGRGPQNEQFF	TGTGCCTGGAGTGTTTGGGGCAGGGGGCCGCAGAATGAGCAGTTCTTC
once	TRBV5-5	TRBJ2-1	TRBD2	CASSERWASGGYNEQFF	TGTGCCAGCAGCGAACGGTGGGCTAGCGGGGGGTACAATGAGCAGTTCTTC
.	TRBV4-2	TRBJ1-4	.	CASSQYVGGEKLFF	TGTGCCAGCAGCCAATACGTTGGTGGTGAAAAACTGTTTTTT
once	TRBV30	TRBJ1-2	.	CAWSSGSINYGYTF	TGTGCCTGGAGTTCAGGGTCCATTAACTATGGCTACACCTTC
.	TRBV21-1	TRBJ1-6	.	CASRPGTGRSPLHF	TGTGCCAGCAGACCCGGGACAGGGAGGTCACCCCTCCACTTT
.	TRBV25-1	TRBJ1-2	.	CASSGRPLNYGYTF	TGTGCCAGCAGTGGCCGGCCCCTTAACTATGGCTACACCTTC
.	TRBV28	TRBJ1-4	.	CASSTRGGNEKLFF	TGTGCCAGCAGCACACGGGGGGGTAATGAAAAACTGTTTTTT
.	TRBV5-8	TRBJ2-2	TRBD2	CASSTGTSGISGELFF	TGTGCCAGCAGCACCGGGACTAGCGGGATTTCCGGGGAGCTGTTTTTT
.	TRBV6-2/TRBV6-3	TRBJ2-2	.	CASSQSTGRTTGELFF	TGTGCCAGCAGTCAGTCGACAGGGAGGACCACCGGGGAGCTGTTTTTT
.	TRBV2	TRBJ1-2	.	CASTEQRINYGYTF	TGTGCCAGCACCGAACAAAGAATTAACTATGGCTACACCTTC
.	TRBV3-1/TRBV3-2	TRBJ1-4	.	CASSKGPYYTEKLFF	TGTGCCAGCAGCAAGGGACCTTATTATACTGAAAAACTGTTTTTT
.	TRBV7-8	TRBJ2-3	.	CASSFLVSDTQYF	TGTGCCAGCAGCTTTTTAGTTTCAGATACGCAGTATTTT
.	TRBV28	TRBJ1-4	.	CASNGGGEKLFF	TGTGCCAGCAACGGAGGTGGTGAAAAACTGTTTTTT